The sequence of this T cell receptor beta chain was determined in a study of cytomegalovirus exposure and HLA in healthy donors. Sequenced by immunoSEQ multiplex PCR; TCRdb stores in-frame clones only, minus some. The sample gives roughly 130,000 clones, roughly 90% of which show up once; about 3.7% is in the top ten. Germline CDR1 and CDR2: SGHTA and FQGNSA. The CDR3 is 16 residues long. V lost 0 bases and J lost 2; bases outside the gene matches: 3. Study-level findings and limits: Overall, approximately 150 TCR beta chains were annotated as cytomegalovirus-associated.

Turning to this clone: Its antigen remains unknown.

This clonotype originated in a man aged 30 to 45 in good health and CMV-seronegative. Sequences were obtained from PBMCs. The chain combines TRBV7-2 with TRBJ2-2; 7 bases map to TRBD1. The CDR3 protein is CASSLAGTVNTGELFF. DNA for the CDR3: TGTGCCAGCAGCTTAGCCGGGACAGTAAACACCGGGGAGCTGTTTTTT.